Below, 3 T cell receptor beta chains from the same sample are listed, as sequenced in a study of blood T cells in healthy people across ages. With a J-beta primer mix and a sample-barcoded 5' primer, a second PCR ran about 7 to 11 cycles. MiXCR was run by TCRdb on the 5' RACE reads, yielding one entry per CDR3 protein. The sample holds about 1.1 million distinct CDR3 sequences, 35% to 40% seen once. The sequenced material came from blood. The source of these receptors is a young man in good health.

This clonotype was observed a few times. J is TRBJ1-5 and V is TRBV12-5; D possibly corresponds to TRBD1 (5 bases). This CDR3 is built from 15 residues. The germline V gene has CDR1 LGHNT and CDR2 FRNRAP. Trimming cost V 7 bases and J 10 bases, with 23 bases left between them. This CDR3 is CASAPFGGTISPQHF. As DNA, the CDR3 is TGTGCTAGTGCCCCCTTTGGGGGGACTATTTCTCCCCAGCATTTT.

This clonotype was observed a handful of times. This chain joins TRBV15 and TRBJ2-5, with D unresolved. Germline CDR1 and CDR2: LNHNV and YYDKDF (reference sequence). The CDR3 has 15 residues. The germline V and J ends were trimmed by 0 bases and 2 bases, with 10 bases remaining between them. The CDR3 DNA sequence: TGTGCCACCAGCAGAGATATCGCATTTCAAGAGACCCAGTACTTC. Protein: CATSRDIAFQETQYF.

CDR3 sequence (DNA): TGCAGCGTTGAGAGTACAGGGGCGATCTATGGCTACACCTTC. Translating gives CSVESTGAIYGYTF. This sequence joins TRBV29-1 and TRBJ1-2, with 7 bases lining up with TRBD1. The CDR3 covers 14 residues. V lost 3 bases to trimming and J lost 4 bases; unmatched junction nucleotides: 8. Germline V lookup: CDR1 SQVTM, CDR2 ANQGSEA.